The 6 T cell receptor beta chains reported below all come from one sample, sequenced in a study of post-analysis software for immune sequencing data. Prepared TCR beta cDNA libraries contained unique molecular identifiers. TCRdb called the PCR reads again in MiXCR, with one record for every CDR3 protein. The sample lists 150,000 to 200,000 distinct CDR3 sequences; around 36% were seen once. Sequenced material: blood, taken after autologous hematopoietic stem cell transplantation. The receptors derive from a girl aged 10-17 years with multiple sclerosis.

This clonotype turned up a few times. The chain employs TRBV24-1 and TRBJ2-5; TRBD2 might be the D (5 bases). The CDR3 totals 14 residues. Trimming stripped 10 bases from V and 2 bases from J, with 16 bases between. The germline CDR1 and CDR2 sequences are KGHDR and SFDVKD. CDR3 nucleotides: TGTGCCACTCCTATAGGGCGGACTCAAGAGACCCAGTACTTC. This gives the protein CATPIGRTQETQYF.

This clonotype was detected only a few times. CDR3 sequence (DNA): TGCGCCAGCAGCCAAGATGTCGGTTCGACTAGCCACGAGCAGTACTTC. Translated: CASSQDVGSTSHEQYF. The chain couples TRBV4-3 to TRBJ2-7; 7 bases map to TRBD2. The CDR3 sequence is 16 residues long. V shed 0 bases, J shed 5 bases, and the junction held 10 bases outside the gene matches. In germline, CDR1 is LGHNA, CDR2 YSLEER.

The chain links TRBV15 to TRBJ2-2; 10 bases map to TRBD2. V shed 6 bases and J 5 bases; nucleotides not matched to a gene: 3. The CDR3 is 14 residues long. Germline V gives CDR1 LNHNV, CDR2 YYDKDF (reference sequence). The CDR3 sequence is CATRKAGGTGELFF. CDR3 in DNA: TGTGCCACCAGAAAAGCGGGAGGGACCGGGGAGCTGTTTTTT.

J is TRBJ2-5 and V is TRBV30, with a possible D match to TRBD1 (6 bases). Per germline, CDR1 GTSNPN and CDR2 SVGIG (reference sequence). V was pared by 2 bases and J by 3 bases, with 10 bases between. The CDR3 covers 13 residues. The CDR3 nucleotides read TGTGCCTGGAGTCAGGGGCCGGAAGAGACCCAGTACTTC. It encodes CAWSQGPEETQYF.

In regard to this clonotype: A junction end diverges from the germline sequence, so it may reflect a read error. The rearrangement joins TRBV3-1 to TRBJ1-1; D remains ambiguous. Germline CDR1 and CDR2: LGHDT and YNNKEL (reference sequence). There are 13 residues in the CDR3. Written as DNA, the CDR3 is TGTACCAGCAGCCAAAAAAGTAACACTGAAGCTTTCTTT. This encodes CTSSQKSNTEAFF.

V and J are TRBV5-1 and TRBJ1-1; 7 nucleotides match TRBD1. The J segment lost 4 bases and the V segment lost 0 bases, leaving 15 bases of the junction unmatched. Germline-derived CDR1 and CDR2 are SGHRS and YFSETQ. The CDR3 loop spans 18 amino acids. The CDR3 sequence is CASSLVAGTEGLGTEAFF. CDR3 sequence (DNA): TGCGCCAGCAGCTTGGTGGCCGGGACAGAGGGCCTGGGCACTGAAGCTTTCTTT.